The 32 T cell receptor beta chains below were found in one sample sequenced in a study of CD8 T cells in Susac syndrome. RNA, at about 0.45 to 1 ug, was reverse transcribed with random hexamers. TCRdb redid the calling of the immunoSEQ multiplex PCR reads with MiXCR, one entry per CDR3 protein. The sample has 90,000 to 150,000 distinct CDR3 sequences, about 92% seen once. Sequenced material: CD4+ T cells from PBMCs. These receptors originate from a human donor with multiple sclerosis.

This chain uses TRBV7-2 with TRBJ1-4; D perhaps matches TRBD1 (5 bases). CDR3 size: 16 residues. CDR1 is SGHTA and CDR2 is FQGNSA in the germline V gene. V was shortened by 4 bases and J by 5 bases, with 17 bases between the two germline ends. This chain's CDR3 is CASSSGTSILNEKLFF. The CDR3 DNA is TGTGCCAGCAGCTCCGGGACGTCTATCTTGAATGAAAAACTGTTTTTT.

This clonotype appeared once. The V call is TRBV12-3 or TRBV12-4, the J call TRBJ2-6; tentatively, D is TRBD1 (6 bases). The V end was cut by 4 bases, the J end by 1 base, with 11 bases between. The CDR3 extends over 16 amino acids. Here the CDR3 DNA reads TGTGCCAGCAGTTGGGGGCTAAATTCTGGGGCCAACGTCCTGACTTTC. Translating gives CASSWGLNSGANVLTF.

CDR3: CASSLVSGGETEAFF. The CDR3 nucleotides are TGTGCCAGCAGCTTAGTCTCAGGGGGCGAAACTGAAGCTTTCTTT. The V call is TRBV7-9, the J call TRBJ1-1; 8 nucleotides agree with TRBD1. Germline assignment: CDR1 SEHNR and CDR2 FQNEAQ (reference sequence). CDR3 length: 15 residues. V shed 1 base and J 5 bases; nucleotides not matched to a gene: 6.

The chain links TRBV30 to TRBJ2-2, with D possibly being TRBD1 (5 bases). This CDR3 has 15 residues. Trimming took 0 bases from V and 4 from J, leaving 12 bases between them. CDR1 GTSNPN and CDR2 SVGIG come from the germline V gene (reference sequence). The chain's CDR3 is CAWSVRRVGTGELFF. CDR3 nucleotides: TGTGCCTGGAGTGTACGCAGGGTCGGCACCGGGGAGCTGTTTTTT.

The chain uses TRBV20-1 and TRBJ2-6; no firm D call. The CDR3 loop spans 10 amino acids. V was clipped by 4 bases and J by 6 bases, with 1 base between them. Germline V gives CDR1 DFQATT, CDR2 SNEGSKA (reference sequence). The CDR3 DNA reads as TGCAGTGCTATGGCCAACGTCCTGACTTTC. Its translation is CSAMANVLTF.

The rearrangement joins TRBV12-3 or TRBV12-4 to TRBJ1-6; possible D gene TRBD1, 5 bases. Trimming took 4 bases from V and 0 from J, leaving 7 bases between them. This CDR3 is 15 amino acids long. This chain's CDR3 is CASSYGASYNSPLHF. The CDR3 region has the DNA TGTGCCAGCAGTTACGGGGCCTCCTATAATTCACCCCTCCACTTT.

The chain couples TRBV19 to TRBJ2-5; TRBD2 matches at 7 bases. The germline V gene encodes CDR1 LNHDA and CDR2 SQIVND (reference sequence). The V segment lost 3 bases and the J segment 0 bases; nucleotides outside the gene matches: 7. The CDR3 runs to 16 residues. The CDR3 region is CASSMGGVRYQETQYF. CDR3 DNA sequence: TGTGCCAGTAGTATGGGGGGGGTTCGCTACCAAGAGACCCAGTACTTC. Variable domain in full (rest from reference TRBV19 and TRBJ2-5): DGGITQSPKYLFRKEGQNVTLSCEQNLNHDAMYWYRQDPGQGLRLIYYSQIVNDFQKGDIAEGYSVSREKKESFPLTVTSAQKNPTAFYLCASSMGGVRYQETQYFGPGTRLLVL.

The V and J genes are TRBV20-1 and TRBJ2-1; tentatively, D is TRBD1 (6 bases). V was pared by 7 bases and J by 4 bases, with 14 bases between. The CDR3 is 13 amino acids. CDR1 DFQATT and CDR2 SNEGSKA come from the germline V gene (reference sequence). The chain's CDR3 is CSVPSRGYNEQFF. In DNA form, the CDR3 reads TGCAGTGTTCCCTCGAGGGGGTACAATGAGCAGTTCTTC.

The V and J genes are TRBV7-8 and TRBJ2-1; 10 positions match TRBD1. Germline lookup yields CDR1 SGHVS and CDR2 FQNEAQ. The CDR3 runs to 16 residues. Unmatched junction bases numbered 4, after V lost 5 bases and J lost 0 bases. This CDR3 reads CASSDRGPSSYNEQFF. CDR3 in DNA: TGTGCCAGCAGCGACAGGGGGCCGAGCTCCTACAATGAGCAGTTCTTC.

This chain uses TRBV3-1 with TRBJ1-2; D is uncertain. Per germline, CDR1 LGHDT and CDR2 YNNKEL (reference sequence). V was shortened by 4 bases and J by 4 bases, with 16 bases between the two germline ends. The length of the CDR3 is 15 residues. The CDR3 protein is CASSPTSTDAYGYTF. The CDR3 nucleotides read TGTGCCAGCAGCCCTACCTCGACGGATGCCTATGGCTACACCTTC.

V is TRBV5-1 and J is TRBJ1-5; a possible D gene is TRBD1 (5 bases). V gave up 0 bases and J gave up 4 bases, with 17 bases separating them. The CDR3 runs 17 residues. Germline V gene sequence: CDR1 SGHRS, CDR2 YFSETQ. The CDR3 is CASSLVPQGGGNQPQHF. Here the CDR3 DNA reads TGCGCCAGCAGCTTGGTACCCCAGGGAGGAGGAAATCAGCCCCAGCATTTT.

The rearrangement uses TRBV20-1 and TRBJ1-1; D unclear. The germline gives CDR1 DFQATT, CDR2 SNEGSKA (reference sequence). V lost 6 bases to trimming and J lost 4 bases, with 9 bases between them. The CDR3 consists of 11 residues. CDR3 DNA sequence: TGCAGTGCCTCGTGGGCCACTGAAGCTTTCTTT. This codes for CSASWATEAFF.

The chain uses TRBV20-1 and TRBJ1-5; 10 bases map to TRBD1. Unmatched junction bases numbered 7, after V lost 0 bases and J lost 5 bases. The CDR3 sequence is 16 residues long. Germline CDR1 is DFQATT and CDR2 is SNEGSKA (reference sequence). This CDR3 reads CSARERPGTGDQPQHF. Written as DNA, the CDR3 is TGCAGTGCTAGAGAAAGACCCGGGACAGGGGATCAGCCCCAGCATTTT.

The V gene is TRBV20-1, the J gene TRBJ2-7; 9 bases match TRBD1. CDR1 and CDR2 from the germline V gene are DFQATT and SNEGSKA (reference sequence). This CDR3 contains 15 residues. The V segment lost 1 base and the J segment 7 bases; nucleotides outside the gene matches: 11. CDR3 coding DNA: TGCAGTGCTAGAGGACCCGGGACAGGGTCAGAGGAGCAGTACTTC. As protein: CSARGPGTGSEEQYF.

CDR3 in amino acids: CSAPEEGDTEAFF. The CDR3 DNA is TGCAGTGCCCCCGAGGAGGGGGACACTGAAGCTTTCTTT. The chain employs TRBV20-1 and TRBJ1-1; tentatively, D is TRBD1 (6 bases). The CDR3 sequence is 13 residues long. Deletions cut 6 bases from V and 3 bases from J, with 14 bases between. Germline V lookup: CDR1 DFQATT, CDR2 SNEGSKA (reference sequence).

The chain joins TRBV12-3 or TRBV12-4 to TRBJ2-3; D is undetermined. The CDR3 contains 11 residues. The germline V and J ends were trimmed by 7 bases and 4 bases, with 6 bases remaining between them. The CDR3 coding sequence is TGTGCCAGCAAACTCGCAGATACGCAGTATTTT. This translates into CASKLADTQYF.

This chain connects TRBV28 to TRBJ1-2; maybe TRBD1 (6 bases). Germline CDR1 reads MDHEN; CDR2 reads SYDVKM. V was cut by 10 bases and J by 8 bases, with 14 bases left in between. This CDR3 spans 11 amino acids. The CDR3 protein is CAISQGGGYTF. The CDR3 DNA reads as TGTGCCATCTCACAGGGAGGCGGCTACACCTTC.

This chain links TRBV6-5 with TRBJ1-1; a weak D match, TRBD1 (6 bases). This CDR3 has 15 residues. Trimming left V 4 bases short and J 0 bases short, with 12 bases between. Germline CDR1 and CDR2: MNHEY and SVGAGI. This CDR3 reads CASSFGQTVNTEAFF. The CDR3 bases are TGTGCCAGCAGTTTTGGACAGACCGTGAACACTGAAGCTTTCTTT.

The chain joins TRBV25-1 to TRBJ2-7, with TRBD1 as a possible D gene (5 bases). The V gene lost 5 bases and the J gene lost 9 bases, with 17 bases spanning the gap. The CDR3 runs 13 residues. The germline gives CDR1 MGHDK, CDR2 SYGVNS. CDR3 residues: CASSKDTLLGQYF. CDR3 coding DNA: TGTGCCAGCAGTAAGGACACCCTACTCGGGCAGTACTTC.

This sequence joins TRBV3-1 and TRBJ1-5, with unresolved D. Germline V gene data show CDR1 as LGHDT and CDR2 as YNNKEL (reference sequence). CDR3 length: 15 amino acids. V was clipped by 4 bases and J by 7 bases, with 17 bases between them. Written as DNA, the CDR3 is TGTGCCAGCAGCCTCAATGCGGGAGTTGGGCAGCCCCAGCATTTT. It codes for CASSLNAGVGQPQHF.

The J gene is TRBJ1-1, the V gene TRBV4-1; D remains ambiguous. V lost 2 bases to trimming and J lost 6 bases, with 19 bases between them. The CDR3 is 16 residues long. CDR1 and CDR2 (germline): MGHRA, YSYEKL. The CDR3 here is CASSQILAGRQAEAFF. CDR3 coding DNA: TGCGCCAGCAGCCAAATCCTGGCGGGAAGGCAGGCTGAAGCTTTCTTT.

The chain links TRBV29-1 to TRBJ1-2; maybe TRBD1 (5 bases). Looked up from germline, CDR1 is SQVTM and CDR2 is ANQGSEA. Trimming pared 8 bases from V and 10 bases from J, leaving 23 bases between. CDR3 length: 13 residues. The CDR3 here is CSSRDPGPRNYTF. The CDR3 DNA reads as TGCAGCTCTCGGGACCCGGGGCCCAGGAACTACACCTTC.

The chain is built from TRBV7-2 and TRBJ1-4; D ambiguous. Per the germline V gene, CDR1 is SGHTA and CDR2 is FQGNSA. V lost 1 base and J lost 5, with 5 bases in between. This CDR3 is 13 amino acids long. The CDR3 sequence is CASSLDWNEKLFF. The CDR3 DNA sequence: TGTGCCAGCAGCTTAGACTGGAATGAAAAACTGTTTTTT.

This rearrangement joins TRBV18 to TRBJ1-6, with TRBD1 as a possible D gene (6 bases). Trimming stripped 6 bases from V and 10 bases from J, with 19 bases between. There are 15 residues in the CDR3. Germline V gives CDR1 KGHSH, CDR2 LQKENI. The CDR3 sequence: CASSTAGGGGSPLHF. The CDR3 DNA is TGTGCCAGCTCGACGGCGGGGGGCGGTGGATCACCCCTCCACTTT.

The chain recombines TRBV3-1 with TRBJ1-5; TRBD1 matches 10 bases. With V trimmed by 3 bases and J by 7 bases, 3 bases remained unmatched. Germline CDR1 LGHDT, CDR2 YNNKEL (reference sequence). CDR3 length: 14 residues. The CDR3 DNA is TGTGCCAGCAGCCATGGGGACAGGGGACAGCCCCAGCATTTT. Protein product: CASSHGDRGQPQHF.

CDR3 coding DNA: TGTGCCATCAGGGCCGGGACGCCGCGGGGATCACCCCTCCACTTT. It is translated as CAIRAGTPRGSPLHF. This sequence joins TRBV10-3 and TRBJ1-6; D perhaps matches TRBD1 (5 bases). Germline V gives CDR1 ENHRY, CDR2 SYGVKD. This CDR3 has 15 amino acids. V lost 6 bases, J lost 10 bases, and 19 bases lay in between.

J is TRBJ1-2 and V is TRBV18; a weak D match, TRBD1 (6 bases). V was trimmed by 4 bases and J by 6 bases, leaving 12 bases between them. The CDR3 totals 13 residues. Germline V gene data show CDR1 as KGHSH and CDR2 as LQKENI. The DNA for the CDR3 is TGTGCCAGCTCACATCCAGGGGCGGATGGCTACACCTTC. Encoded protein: CASSHPGADGYTF. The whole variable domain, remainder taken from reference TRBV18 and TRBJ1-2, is NAGVMQNPRHLVRRRGQEARLRCSPMKGHSHVYWYRQLPEEGLKFMVYLQKENIIDESGMPKERFSAEFPKEGPSILRIQQVVRGDSAAYFCASSHPGADGYTFGSGTRLTVV.

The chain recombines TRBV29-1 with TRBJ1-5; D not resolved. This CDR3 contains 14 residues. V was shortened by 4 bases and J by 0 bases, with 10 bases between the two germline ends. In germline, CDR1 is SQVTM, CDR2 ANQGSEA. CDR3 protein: CSVGSQYSNQPQHF. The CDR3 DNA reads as TGCAGCGTTGGGAGTCAGTATAGCAATCAGCCCCAGCATTTT.

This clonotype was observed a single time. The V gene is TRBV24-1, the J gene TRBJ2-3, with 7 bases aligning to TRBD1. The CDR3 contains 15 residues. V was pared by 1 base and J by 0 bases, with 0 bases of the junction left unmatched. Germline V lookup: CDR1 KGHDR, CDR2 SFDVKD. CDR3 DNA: TGTGCCACCAGTGATTTAGGGGGCAGCACAGATACGCAGTATTTT. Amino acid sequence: CATSDLGGSTDTQYF.

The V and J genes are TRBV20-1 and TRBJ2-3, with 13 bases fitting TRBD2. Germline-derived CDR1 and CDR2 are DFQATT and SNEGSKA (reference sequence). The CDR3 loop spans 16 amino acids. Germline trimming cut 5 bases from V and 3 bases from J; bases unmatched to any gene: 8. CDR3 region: CSAPKSTSGGTDTQYF. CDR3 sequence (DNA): TGCAGTGCTCCGAAATCGACTAGCGGGGGGACAGATACGCAGTATTTT.

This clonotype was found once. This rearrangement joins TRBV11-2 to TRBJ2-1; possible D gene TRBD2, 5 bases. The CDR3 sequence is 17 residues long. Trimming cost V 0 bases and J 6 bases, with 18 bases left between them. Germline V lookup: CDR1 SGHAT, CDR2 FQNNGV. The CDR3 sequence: CASSLEGSGIHANEQFF. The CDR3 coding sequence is TGTGCCAGCAGCTTAGAGGGTTCGGGGATTCACGCCAATGAGCAGTTCTTC.

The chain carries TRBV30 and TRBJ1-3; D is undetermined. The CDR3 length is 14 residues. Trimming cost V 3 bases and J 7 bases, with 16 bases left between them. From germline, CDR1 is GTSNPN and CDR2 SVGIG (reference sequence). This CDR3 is CAWSQSGLGNTIYF. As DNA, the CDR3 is TGTGCCTGGAGCCAGTCAGGACTGGGTAACACCATATATTTT.